This TCR beta chain is drawn from a study of identical twins. J was trimmed by 6 bases and V by 5 bases; bases with no gene match: 7. Germline V gene sequence: CDR1 LNHDA, CDR2 SQIVND (reference sequence). This CDR3 spans 13 amino acids. TCRdb independently ran MiXCR on the 5' RACE reads; one entry per CDR3 protein. Of approximately 190,000 distinct CDR3 sequences in the sample, roughly 15% were seen once. This sample was also put to use in a study of T cells expressing NK-cell markers.

The rearrangement joins TRBV19 to TRBJ2-7, with 7 bases lining up with TRBD1. Source material: CD8+ T cells sorted from blood. The TCR sequence derives from a woman between 18 and 29 years old in good health. CDR3 nucleotide sequence: TGTGCCAGTAGTCCAGGACAGGCCTTCGAGCAGTACTTC. Translation gives CASSPGQAFEQYF.